A selection of T cell receptor beta chains follows, all from one sample in a study of cytomegalovirus exposure and HLA in healthy donors. Only in-frame clones appear in the TCRdb table, and some are missing; sequencing was by immunoSEQ multiplex PCR. Of roughly 110,000 clones detected, about 87% appear once; the ten largest clones hold more than 1.5%. Input material: PBMCs. The receptors here all came from a young woman in good health and CMV-seropositive. Both conserved end residues are part of each CDR3. Some rows have no size entry. The others give once, few or many, or a class for an expanded clone.

CDR3 length: 15
V gene: TRBV2
clone size: .
CDR3 protein: CASRTGQGGLGEAFF

CDR3 length: 14
V gene: TRBV28
clone size: few
CDR3 protein: CASSFGTGPYGYTF

CDR3 length: 15
V gene: TRBV27
clone size: .
CDR3 protein: CASSLVQGTNSPLHF

CDR3 length: 17
V gene: TRBV18
clone size: .
CDR3 protein: CASSPTTGQRNYNEQFF

CDR3 length: 18
V gene: TRBV10-1
clone size: .
CDR3 protein: CASTPHRGNWTANYGYTF

CDR3 length: 16
V gene: TRBV7-9
clone size: .
CDR3 protein: CASSSLGGTGREKLFF

CDR3 length: 16
V gene: TRBV2
clone size: .
CDR3 protein: CASSEPRRLTNEKLFF

CDR3 length: 15
V gene: TRBV7-2
clone size: .
CDR3 protein: CASSLEKQGGYGYTF

CDR3 length: 16
V gene: TRBV9
clone size: .
CDR3 protein: CASSAHGRGEQETQYF

CDR3 length: 15
V gene: TRBV7-2
clone size: few
CDR3 protein: CASSKGEGNQETQYF

CDR3 length: 15
V gene: TRBV15
clone size: .
CDR3 protein: CATSREQGAGTEAFF

CDR3 length: 14
V gene: TRBV6-8
clone size: .
CDR3 protein: CASSGTQMGNEQFF

CDR3 length: 15
V gene: TRBV6-6
clone size: .
CDR3 protein: CASSYGQGGNTEAFF

CDR3 length: 16
V gene: TRBV28
clone size: .
CDR3 protein: CASSSLRDSNTGELFF

CDR3 length: 15
V gene: TRBV5-4
clone size: .
CDR3 protein: CASSSGATAQETQYF

CDR3 length: 11
V gene: TRBV28
clone size: .
CDR3 protein: CASSLNYGYTF

CDR3 length: 15
V gene: TRBV9
clone size: few
CDR3 protein: CASSVDPTGLRGYTF

CDR3 length: 14
V gene: TRBV5-6
clone size: .
CDR3 protein: CASSLRGSYTEAFF

CDR3 length: 12
V gene: TRBV5-1
clone size: .
CDR3 protein: CASSPVGDTQYF

CDR3 length: 13
V gene: TRBV4-1
clone size: few
CDR3 protein: CASSQRSGNTIYF

CDR3 length: 14
V gene: TRBV5-4
clone size: .
CDR3 protein: CASSRPGGSYGYTF

CDR3 length: 16
V gene: TRBV11-1
clone size: .
CDR3 protein: CASSLEAGGYTDTQYF

CDR3 length: 15
V gene: TRBV15
clone size: .
CDR3 protein: CATSSRGAETGELFF

CDR3 length: 13
V gene: TRBV28
clone size: few
CDR3 protein: CASTTSGSGELFF

CDR3 length: 12
V gene: TRBV28
clone size: once
CDR3 protein: CASSPRDSPLHF

CDR3 length: 16
V gene: TRBV7-8
clone size: .
CDR3 protein: CASSLAIRVPNEKLFF

CDR3 length: 13
V gene: TRBV11-3
clone size: once
CDR3 protein: CASSSDRGHEQFF

CDR3 length: 15
V gene: TRBV6-1
clone size: .
CDR3 protein: CASRSDRGLNNEQFF

CDR3 length: 12
V gene: TRBV6-1
clone size: .
CDR3 protein: CAASLRLDTQYF

CDR3 length: 13
V gene: TRBV27
clone size: few
CDR3 protein: CASRGQGETEAFF

CDR3 length: 15
V gene: TRBV6-5
clone size: .
CDR3 protein: CASRTGGFYNSPLHF

CDR3 length: 15
V gene: TRBV6-1
clone size: .
CDR3 protein: CASSDQGADNSPLHF